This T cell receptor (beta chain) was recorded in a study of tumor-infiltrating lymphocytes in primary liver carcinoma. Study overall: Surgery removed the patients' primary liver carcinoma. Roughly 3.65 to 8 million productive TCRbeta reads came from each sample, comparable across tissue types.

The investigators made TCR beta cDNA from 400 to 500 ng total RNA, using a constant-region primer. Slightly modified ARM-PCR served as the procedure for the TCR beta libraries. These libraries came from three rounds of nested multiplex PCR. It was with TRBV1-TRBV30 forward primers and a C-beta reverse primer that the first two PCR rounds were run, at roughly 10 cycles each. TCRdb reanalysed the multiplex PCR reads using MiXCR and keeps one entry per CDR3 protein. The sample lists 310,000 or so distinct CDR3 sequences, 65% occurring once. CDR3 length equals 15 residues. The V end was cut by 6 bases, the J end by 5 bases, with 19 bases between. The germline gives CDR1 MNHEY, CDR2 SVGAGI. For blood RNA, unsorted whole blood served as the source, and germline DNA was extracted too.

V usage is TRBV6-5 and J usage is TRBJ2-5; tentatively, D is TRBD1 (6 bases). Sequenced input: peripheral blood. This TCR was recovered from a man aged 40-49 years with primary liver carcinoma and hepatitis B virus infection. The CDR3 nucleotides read TGTGCCAGCAGGAACACCCTGGGGGCCCAGGAGACCCAGTACTTC. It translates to CASRNTLGAQETQYF.